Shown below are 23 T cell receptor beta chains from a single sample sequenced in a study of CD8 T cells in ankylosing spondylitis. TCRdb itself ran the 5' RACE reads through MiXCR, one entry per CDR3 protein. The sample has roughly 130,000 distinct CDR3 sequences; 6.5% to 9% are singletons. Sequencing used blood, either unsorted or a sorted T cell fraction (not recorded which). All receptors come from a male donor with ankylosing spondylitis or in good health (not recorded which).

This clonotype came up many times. CDR3 DNA sequence: TGTGCCTGGAGTGACGGGGCTAGCGCGCAGTATTTT. It yields the protein CAWSDGASAQYF. The chain carries TRBV30 and TRBJ2-3, with D possibly matching TRBD2 (6 bases). There are 12 residues in the CDR3. Germline CDR1 and CDR2: GTSNPN and SVGIG (reference sequence). Trimming stripped 1 base from V and 10 bases from J, with 12 bases between.

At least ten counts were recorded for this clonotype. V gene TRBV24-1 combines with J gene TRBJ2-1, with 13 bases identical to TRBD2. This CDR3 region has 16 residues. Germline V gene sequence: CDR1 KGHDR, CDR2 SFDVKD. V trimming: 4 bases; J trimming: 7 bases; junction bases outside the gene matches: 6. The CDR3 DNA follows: TGTGCCACCAGTGACCGGACTAGCGGGAGAGGGAATGAGCAGTTCTTC. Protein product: CATSDRTSGRGNEQFF.

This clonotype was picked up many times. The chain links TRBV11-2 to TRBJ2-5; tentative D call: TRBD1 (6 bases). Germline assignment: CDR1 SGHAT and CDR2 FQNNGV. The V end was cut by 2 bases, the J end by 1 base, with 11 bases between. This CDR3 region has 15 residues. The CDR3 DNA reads TGTGCCAGCAGCTTAAGCAGGGGCACCCAAGAGACCCAGTACTTC. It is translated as CASSLSRGTQETQYF.

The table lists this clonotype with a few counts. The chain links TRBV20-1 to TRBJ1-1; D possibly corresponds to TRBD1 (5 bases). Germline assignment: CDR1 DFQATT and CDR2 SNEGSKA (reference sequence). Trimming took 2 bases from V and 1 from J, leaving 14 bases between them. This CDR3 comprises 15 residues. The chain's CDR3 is CSARPRGRGNTEAFF. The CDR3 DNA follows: TGCAGTGCTAGACCACGGGGGAGAGGGAACACTGAAGCTTTCTTT.

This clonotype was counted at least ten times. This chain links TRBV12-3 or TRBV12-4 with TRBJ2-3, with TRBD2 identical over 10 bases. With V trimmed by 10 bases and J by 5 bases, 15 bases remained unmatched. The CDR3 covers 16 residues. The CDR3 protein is CATQTGRLAGEDTQYF. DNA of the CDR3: TGTGCCACCCAAACGGGGCGTCTAGCGGGGGAAGATACGCAGTATTTT.

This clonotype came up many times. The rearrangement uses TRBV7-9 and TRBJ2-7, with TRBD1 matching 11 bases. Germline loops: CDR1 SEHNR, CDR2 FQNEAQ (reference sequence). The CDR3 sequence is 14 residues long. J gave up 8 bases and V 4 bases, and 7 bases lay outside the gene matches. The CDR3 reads CASSYSGTGGKQYF. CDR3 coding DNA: TGTGCCAGCAGCTACTCCGGGACAGGGGGTAAGCAGTACTTC.

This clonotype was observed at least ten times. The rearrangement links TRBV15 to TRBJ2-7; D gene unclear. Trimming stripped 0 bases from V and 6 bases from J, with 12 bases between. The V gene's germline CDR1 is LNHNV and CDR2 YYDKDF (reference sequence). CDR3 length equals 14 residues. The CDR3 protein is CATSRDSVDSEQYF. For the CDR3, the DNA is TGTGCCACCAGCAGAGATTCAGTCGACTCCGAGCAGTACTTC. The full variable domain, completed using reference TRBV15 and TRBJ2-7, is DAMVIQNPRYQVTQFGKPVTLSCSQTLNHNVMYWYQQKSSQAPKLLFHYYDKDFNNEADTPDNFQSRRPNTSFCFLDIRSPGLGDTAMYLCATSRDSVDSEQYFGPGTRLTVT.

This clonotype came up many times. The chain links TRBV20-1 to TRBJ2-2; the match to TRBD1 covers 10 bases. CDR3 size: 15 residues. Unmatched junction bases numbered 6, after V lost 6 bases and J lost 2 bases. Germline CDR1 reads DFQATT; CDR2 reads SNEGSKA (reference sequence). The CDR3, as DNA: TGCAGTGCCGACAGGGGGCCGGTAAACACCGGGGAGCTGTTTTTT. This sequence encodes CSADRGPVNTGELFF.

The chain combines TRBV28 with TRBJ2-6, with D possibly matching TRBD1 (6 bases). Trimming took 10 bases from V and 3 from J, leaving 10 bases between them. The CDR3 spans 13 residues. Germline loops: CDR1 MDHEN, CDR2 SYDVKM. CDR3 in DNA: TGTGCCACCCGCAGGGGTGGGGCCAACGTCCTGACTTTC. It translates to CATRRGGANVLTF.

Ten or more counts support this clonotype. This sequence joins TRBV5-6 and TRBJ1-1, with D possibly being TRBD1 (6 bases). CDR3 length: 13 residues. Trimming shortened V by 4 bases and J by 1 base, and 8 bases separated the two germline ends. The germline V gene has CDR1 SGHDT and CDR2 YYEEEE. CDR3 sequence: CASSRDTNTEAFF. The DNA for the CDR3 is TGTGCCAGCAGCCGGGACACGAACACTGAAGCTTTCTTT.

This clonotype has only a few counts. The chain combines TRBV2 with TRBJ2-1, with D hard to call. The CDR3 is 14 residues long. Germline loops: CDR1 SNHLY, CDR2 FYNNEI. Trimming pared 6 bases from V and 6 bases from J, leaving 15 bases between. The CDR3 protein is CASSAEVGRNEQFF. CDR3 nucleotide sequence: TGTGCCAGCAGCGCCGAGGTAGGGCGCAATGAGCAGTTCTTC.

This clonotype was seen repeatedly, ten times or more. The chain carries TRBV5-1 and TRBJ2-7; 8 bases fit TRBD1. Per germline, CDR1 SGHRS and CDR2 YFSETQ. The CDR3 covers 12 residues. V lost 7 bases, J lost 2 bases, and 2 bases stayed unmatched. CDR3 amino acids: CASGDRTYEQYF. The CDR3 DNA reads TGCGCCAGCGGGGACAGGACCTACGAGCAGTACTTC.

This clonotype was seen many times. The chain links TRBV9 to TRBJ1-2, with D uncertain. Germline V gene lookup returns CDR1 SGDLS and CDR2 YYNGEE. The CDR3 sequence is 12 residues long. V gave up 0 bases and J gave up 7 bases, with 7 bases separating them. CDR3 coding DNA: TGTGCCAGCAGCGTAGGGGCCGGTGGCTACACCTTC. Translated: CASSVGAGGYTF.

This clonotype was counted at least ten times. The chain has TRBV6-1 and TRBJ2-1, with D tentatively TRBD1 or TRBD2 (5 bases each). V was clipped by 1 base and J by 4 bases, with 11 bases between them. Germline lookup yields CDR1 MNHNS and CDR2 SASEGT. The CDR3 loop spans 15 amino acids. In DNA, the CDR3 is TGTGCCAGCAGTGAAGATAAGGGACGGTACAATGAGCAGTTCTTC. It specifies CASSEDKGRYNEQFF.

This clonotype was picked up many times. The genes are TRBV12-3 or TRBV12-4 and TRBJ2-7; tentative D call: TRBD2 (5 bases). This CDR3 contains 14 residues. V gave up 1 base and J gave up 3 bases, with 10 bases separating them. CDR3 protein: CASSLGSTSYEQYF. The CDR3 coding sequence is TGTGCCAGCAGTTTAGGGTCAACTAGCTACGAGCAGTACTTC.

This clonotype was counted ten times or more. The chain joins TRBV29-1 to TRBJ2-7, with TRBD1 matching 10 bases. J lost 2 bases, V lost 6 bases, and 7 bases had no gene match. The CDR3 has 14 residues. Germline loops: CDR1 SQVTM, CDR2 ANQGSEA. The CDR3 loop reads CSVLGQGTPYEQYF. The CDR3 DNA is TGCAGCGTCCTGGGACAGGGGACCCCCTACGAGCAGTACTTC.

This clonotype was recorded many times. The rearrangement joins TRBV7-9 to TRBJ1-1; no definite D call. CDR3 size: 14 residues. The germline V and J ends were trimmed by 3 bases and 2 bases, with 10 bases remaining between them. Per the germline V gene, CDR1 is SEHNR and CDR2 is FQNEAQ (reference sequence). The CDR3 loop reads CASSLGGINTEAFF. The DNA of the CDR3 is TGTGCCAGCAGCTTGGGTGGGATCAACACTGAAGCTTTCTTT.

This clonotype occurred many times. This CDR3 is CASSRPTSGETQYF. The CDR3 DNA sequence: TGTGCCAGCAGTCGTCCGACTAGCGGGGAGACCCAGTACTTC. The chain recombines TRBV12-3 or TRBV12-4 with TRBJ2-5; 10 bases are shared with TRBD2. This CDR3 contains 14 residues. Trimming removed 5 bases from V and 5 bases from J; junction bases left unmatched: 5.

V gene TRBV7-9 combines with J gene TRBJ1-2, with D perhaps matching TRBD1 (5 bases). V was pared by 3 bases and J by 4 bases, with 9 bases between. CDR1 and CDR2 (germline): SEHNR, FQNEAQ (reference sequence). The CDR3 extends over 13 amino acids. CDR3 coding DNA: TGTGCCAGCAGCTTGGGGCCAGTCTATGGCTACACCTTC. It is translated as CASSLGPVYGYTF.

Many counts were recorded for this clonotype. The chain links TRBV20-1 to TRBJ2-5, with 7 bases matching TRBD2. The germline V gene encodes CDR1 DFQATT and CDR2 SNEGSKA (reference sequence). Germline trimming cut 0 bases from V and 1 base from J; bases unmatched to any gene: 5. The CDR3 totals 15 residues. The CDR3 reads CSARDSASGQETQYF. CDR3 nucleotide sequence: TGCAGTGCTAGAGATTCGGCTAGCGGCCAAGAGACCCAGTACTTC.

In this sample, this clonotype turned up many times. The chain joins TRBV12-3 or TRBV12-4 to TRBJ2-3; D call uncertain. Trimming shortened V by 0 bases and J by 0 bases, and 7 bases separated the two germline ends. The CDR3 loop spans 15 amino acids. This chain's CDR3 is CASSLAPASTDTQYF. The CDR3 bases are TGTGCCAGCAGTTTAGCCCCTGCTAGCACAGATACGCAGTATTTT.

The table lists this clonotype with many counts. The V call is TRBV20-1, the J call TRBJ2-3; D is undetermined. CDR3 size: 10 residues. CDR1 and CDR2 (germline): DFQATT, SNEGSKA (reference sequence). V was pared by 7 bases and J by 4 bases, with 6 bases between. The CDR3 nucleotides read TGCAGTGTCAATGCAGATACGCAGTATTTT. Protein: CSVNADTQYF.

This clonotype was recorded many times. The CDR3 reads CASDKGLTQYNEQFF. DNA of the CDR3: TGTGCCAGCGATAAAGGGCTGACACAATACAATGAGCAGTTCTTC. J is TRBJ2-1 and V is TRBV6-1; no definite D call. Germline assignment: CDR1 MNHNS and CDR2 SASEGT. V lost 8 bases and J lost 4, with 18 bases in between. The CDR3 is 15 amino acids.